This T cell receptor beta chain was obtained from a study of blood T cell repertoires in COVID-19. Turning to the study itself: Sources were T cells, B-cell-depleted T cells, or PBMCs; the material itself was cDNA or gDNA.

This CDR3 has 14 amino acids. The V and J ends lost 6 bases and 7 bases, in that order; junction bases with no gene match: 5. The V gene's germline CDR1 is MNHEY and CDR2 SVGAGI. In the authors' workflow: Nucleated cell number was recorded as an estimate derived from reference gene primer amplification. Data came from immunoSEQ multiplex PCR; TCRdb stores just in-frame clones and leaves some out. V and J calls and clone size are as listed in that table; D and trimming were resolved from the DNA. The sample has 15,000 or so clones, about nine tenths seen once. The chain carries TRBV6-5 and TRBJ1-6, with 8 positions matching TRBD1. Sequencing used peripheral blood. The TCR originated in a human donor in a cohort sampled during active COVID-19. The CDR3 coding sequence is TGTGCCAGCAGACCCGGGACAGGCAATTCACCCCTCCACTTT. Protein: CASRPGTGNSPLHF.